The next 13 T cell receptor beta chains were all read from a single sample in a study of shared T cell receptors in the human thymus. Method: immunoSEQ multiplex PCR; TCRdb's copy keeps in-frame clones and lacks some. The table records 450,000 to 650,000 clones, 75% to 80% of them present only once. This sample also belongs to another study, concerning human thymus T cells.

The specimen sequenced was thymocytes. The receptors were sampled from a boy under two years old with a congenital heart defect.

In this sample, this clone turned up a few times. The V gene is TRBV4-1, the J gene TRBJ2-5; a possible D gene is TRBD2 (6 bases). The CDR3 is 18 amino acids. V shed 0 bases and J shed 0 bases, with 17 bases lying between them. Germline V gene data show CDR1 as MGHRA and CDR2 as YSYEKL. CDR3 amino acids: CASSQDFGGAVNQETQYF. In DNA form, the CDR3 reads TGCGCCAGCAGCCAAGATTTCGGGGGAGCGGTCAACCAAGAGACCCAGTACTTC.

The chain links TRBV14 to TRBJ1-2; TRBD1 matches at 7 bases. This CDR3 spans 15 amino acids. Germline V gene sequence: CDR1 SGHDN, CDR2 FVKESK. V was clipped by 1 base and J by 8 bases; unmatched bases: 10. CDR3 loop: CASSQVDREYYGYTF. The CDR3 coding sequence is TGTGCCAGCAGCCAAGTCGACAGGGAATATTACGGCTACACCTTC.

The chain uses TRBV6-5 and TRBJ1-2, with a tentative D call TRBD1 (5 bases). This CDR3 is built from 15 residues. V was clipped by 5 bases and J by 2 bases, with 15 bases between them. Germline V gene sequence: CDR1 MNHEY, CDR2 SVGAGI. CDR3 loop: CASSQGAEENYGYTF. CDR3 nucleotide sequence: TGTGCCAGCAGTCAAGGGGCAGAGGAGAACTATGGCTACACCTTC.

The table lists this clone with a few counts. CDR3 DNA sequence: TGCAGCGTTGAAGTCGGGGTAGGGAAGGGTGCAGATACGCAGTATTTT. It yields the protein CSVEVGVGKGADTQYF. The chain recombines TRBV29-1 with TRBJ2-3; D is perhaps TRBD2 (5 bases). This CDR3 is built from 16 residues. Trimming shortened V by 1 base and J by 4 bases, and 18 bases separated the two germline ends. Per the germline V gene, CDR1 is SQVTM and CDR2 is ANQGSEA.

This chain connects TRBV28 to TRBJ1-2; D remains unclear. The CDR3 is made up of 12 amino acids. Germline V gene lookup returns CDR1 MDHEN and CDR2 SYDVKM. V lost 5 bases, J lost 4 bases, and 8 bases lay in between. This chain's CDR3 is CASSPVPYGYTF. The CDR3 DNA sequence: TGTGCCAGCAGTCCCGTCCCCTATGGCTACACCTTC.

The chain carries TRBV10-3 and TRBJ1-1; 8 nucleotides agree with TRBD1. The junction had 7 bases not matched to a gene; V was cut back by 1 base and J by 3 bases. Germline V gene data show CDR1 as ENHRY and CDR2 as SYGVKD. This CDR3 is built from 16 residues. DNA of the CDR3: TGTGCCATCAGTGAGTGTTGTCAGGGGGCGGACACTGAAGCTTTCTTT. Translating it yields CAISECCQGADTEAFF.

This CDR3 is CAWSDRRRPDYGYTF. The CDR3 DNA reads TGTGCCTGGAGTGACAGACGGCGCCCCGACTATGGCTACACCTTC. V is TRBV30 and J is TRBJ1-2, with D unresolved. This CDR3 spans 15 amino acids. The V gene lost 1 base and the J gene lost 3 bases, with 15 bases spanning the gap. Germline assignment: CDR1 GTSNPN and CDR2 SVGIG (reference sequence). The full variable domain, with the rest looked up from reference TRBV30 and TRBJ1-2, is SQTIHQWPATLVQPVGSPLSLECTVEGTSNPNLYWYRQAAGRGLQLLFYSVGIGQISSEVPQNLSASRPQDRQFILSSKKLLLSDSGFYLCAWSDRRRPDYGYTFGSGTRLTVV.

This sequence joins TRBV30 and TRBJ1-5; TRBD1 matches 10 bases. Germline trimming cut 0 bases from V and 0 bases from J; bases unmatched to any gene: 5. CDR3 length: 17 amino acids. In germline, CDR1 is GTSNPN, CDR2 SVGIG (reference sequence). This chain's CDR3 is CAWSVPRQGASNQPQHF. The CDR3 DNA sequence: TGTGCCTGGAGTGTACCACGACAGGGGGCTAGCAATCAGCCCCAGCATTTT. The full variable domain, in which reference TRBV30 and TRBJ1-5 provide the parts outside the CDR3, is SQTIHQWPATLVQPVGSPLSLECTVEGTSNPNLYWYRQAAGRGLQLLFYSVGIGQISSEVPQNLSASRPQDRQFILSSKKLLLSDSGFYLCAWSVPRQGASNQPQHFGDGTRLSIL.

This clone was seen only a few times. The V and J genes are TRBV23-1 and TRBJ1-2, with D hard to call. TRBV23-1 is treated as an ORF (open reading frame) with a function not yet certain. The CDR3 totals 15 residues. V gave up 6 bases and J gave up 4 bases, with 18 bases separating them. The CDR3 nucleotides read TGCGCCAGCAGCCAGACTTCCCACCCGGCCTATGGCTACACCTTC. Encoded protein: CASSQTSHPAYGYTF.

The genes are TRBV23-1 and TRBJ2-2; D may be TRBD2 (7 bases). TRBV23-1 qualifies as an ORF whose function is uncertain. V was shortened by 4 bases and J by 3 bases, with 15 bases between the two germline ends. The CDR3 loop spans 16 amino acids. For the CDR3, the DNA is TGCGCCAGCAGTCTTAGGGGGGGGAGTCACACCGGGGAGCTGTTTTTT. It encodes CASSLRGGSHTGELFF.

The rearrangement uses TRBV7-6 and TRBJ2-5, with a possible D match to TRBD1 (5 bases). The V end lost 1 base, the J end lost 7 bases, and 13 bases lay between the germline ends. CDR1 and CDR2 from the germline V gene are SGHVS and FNYEAQ. The length of the CDR3 is 14 residues. CDR3 sequence (DNA): TGTGCCAGCAGCTTAGAAGATAGCCAGGGGACCCAGTACTTC. Its translation is CASSLEDSQGTQYF.

The chain is built from TRBV12-2 and TRBJ2-7; the D call TRBD1 from the table was never checked on the DNA. TRBV12-2 is reported as a pseudogene. This CDR3 region has 13 residues. The DNA of the CDR3 is TGTGCAAGTCGGATTCAGGGGGGTAGCGAGCAGTACTTC. This translates into CASRIQGGSEQYF.

This clone has only a few counts. This rearrangement joins TRBV7-9 to TRBJ2-3; 8 bases map to TRBD2. The V and J ends lost 5 bases and 4 bases, in that order; junction bases with no gene match: 11. CDR3 length equals 16 residues. Germline V gene sequence: CDR1 SEHNR, CDR2 FQNEAQ (reference sequence). CDR3 nucleotide sequence: TGTGCCAGCAGCCGAACCGGGACTAGTAAACCAGATACGCAGTATTTT. This sequence encodes CASSRTGTSKPDTQYF.